The clone carrying this TCR beta chain was seen a few times. The data derive from a study of blood T cell repertoires in COVID-19. The wider study: COVID-19 samples from acute and convalescent phases originated in the United States, Italy and Spain.

This CDR3 spans 14 amino acids. Deletions cut 8 bases from V and 1 base from J, with 15 bases between. Germline loops: CDR1 KGHSH, CDR2 LQKENI. Profiled with immunoSEQ multiplex PCR; TCRdb holds only in-frame clones, not every one. The table includes 200,000 to 300,000 clones, 75% to 90% detected once. Residents of approximately 25 US areas, aged about 18 to 95 years, made up the participants. Participants reported their clinical history, and cohort assignment relied on those reports. For recovered donors of Cohort 3, there were two negative PCRs, clearance, or symptom resolution. The material sequenced was PBMCs or T cells enriched from blood (not recorded which). This receptor was identified in a woman in her 30s who had recovered from COVID-19. The chain carries TRBV18 and TRBJ2-7; D is possibly TRBD1 (6 bases). The CDR3, as DNA: TGTGCCAGCGGTTCCGGGACATATTCCTACGAGCAGTACTTC. Translating gives CASGSGTYSYEQYF.